This T cell receptor beta chain was identified during a study of a mutant IDH1 vaccine in newly diagnosed glioma (TCRdb year 2021). About the investigation overall: Vaccination was initiated 4-6 weeks after radiotherapy alone, or concurrently with temozolomide cycles in the chemotherapy-containing groups. Peripheral blood samples were drawn at six visits, namely V03 (baseline), V05, V07, V10, V12 and V13. Of the 32 patients who were treated, approximately 60% were male and roughly 38% were female, and the mean age was around 40 years. For exploratory analyses, roughly 25 treated patients had longitudinal TCRB deep sequencing done wherever samples were available. Before enrollment, most patients had been given radiochemotherapy with temozolomide as standard therapy, while the rest had received either radiotherapy alone or temozolomide alone. The week-35 safety follow-up was designated visit V12, and the week-47 end of study was designated visit V13. What the study reported, not specific to this receptor: Availability determined which PBMC samples were chosen for TCRB deep sequencing. Immune responses induced by the vaccine were seen in 90% to 95% of patients across multiple MHC alleles. The authors stated that sample limitations prevented analyses of patient blood samples from being reproduced. Changes in the top peripheral T cell clonotypes picked up by TCRB sequencing did not appear to be linked to pseudoprogression.

Library method: the immunoSEQ multiplex PCR assay. Rearranged TCR beta chain sequences were amplified using the hsTCRB Kit according to the manufacturer's protocol. An Illumina MiSeq was used to sequence the TCRB libraries. For the original study's pipeline: The kit vendor's proprietary platform handled demultiplexing, trimming and gene mapping. Held by TCRdb, this immuneACCESS table contains in-frame sequences only and omits some clones. Under half of the omission traces to an unresolved V gene where checked; the cause of the rest is unknown. V, J and clone size are taken as reported in that table, and D and trimming were inferred from the DNA itself. The sample contains approximately 45,000 clones, 88% of them found a single time. The top ten clonotypes cover around 5.7% of the sample. In regard to this clone: Its antigen target is currently unknown. Per-nucleotide qualities are absent, and no much larger clonotype sits a single base away.

Reading the label with the study, this specimen's time point is: week 35, safety follow-up. Each vaccine dose was 300 ug of a 20-mer mutant IDH1 peptide in Montanide, given subcutaneously with topical imiquimod. Patients were given eight vaccinations, in weeks 1, 3, 5, 7, 11, 15, 19 and 23, which matched visits V03 through V10. Newly diagnosed WHO grade 3 or 4 IDH1-mutant astrocytomas showing loss of nuclear ATRX were present in the donors. The samples were drawn from NOA16, a multicentre, single-arm, open-label phase I trial in Germany that tested a mutant IDH1 peptide vaccine in humans for the first time. Genomic DNA for TCRB sequencing was isolated from EDTA blood with the DNeasy Blood and Tissue Kit. Sequences PRHDT (CDR1) and FYEKMQ (CDR2) are obtained from the germline V gene (reference sequence). From cysteine to phenylalanine, the CDR3 is 13 amino acids long. Kept here is only the CDR3 DNA, which spans 39 bases and is read in frame from base 1. V loses 2 bases of germline sequence and J loses 6 bases, and the interval between the two ends is 10 bases.

The sequencing here drew on PBMCs, taken from a glioma patient whose treatment included an IDH1 peptide vaccine. This TCR was sampled from a woman between 40 and 55 years old with glioma. The rearranged segments are TRBV13 and TRBJ1-2; TRBD1 could be the D gene, as 6 bases match. The sequence in DNA is TGTGCCAGCAGCTTAACGCAGGGGCATGGCTACACCTTC. The resulting protein is CASSLTQGHGYTF.